This T cell receptor beta chain originates from a study of control samples from healthy donors and cancer patients. Using immunoSEQ multiplex PCR, the repertoire was profiled, and TCRdb retains in-frame clones only, with some absent. This sample carries under 450,000 clones, 80% to 95% of them seen once, and the ten largest clones take around 6.5%. The clonotype originates from a middle-aged man with head and neck cancer. The sample was PBMCs.

CDR3 nucleotide sequence: TGTGCCGTGTGGGGGGGCGAGCAGTACTTC. Residues: CAVWGGEQYF. The chain couples TRBV6-6 to TRBJ2-7, with 7 bases fitting TRBD2. Germline CDR1 and CDR2: MNHNY and SVGAGI (reference sequence). The J segment lost 6 bases and the V segment lost 11 bases, leaving 4 bases of the junction unmatched. The CDR3 extends over 10 amino acids.